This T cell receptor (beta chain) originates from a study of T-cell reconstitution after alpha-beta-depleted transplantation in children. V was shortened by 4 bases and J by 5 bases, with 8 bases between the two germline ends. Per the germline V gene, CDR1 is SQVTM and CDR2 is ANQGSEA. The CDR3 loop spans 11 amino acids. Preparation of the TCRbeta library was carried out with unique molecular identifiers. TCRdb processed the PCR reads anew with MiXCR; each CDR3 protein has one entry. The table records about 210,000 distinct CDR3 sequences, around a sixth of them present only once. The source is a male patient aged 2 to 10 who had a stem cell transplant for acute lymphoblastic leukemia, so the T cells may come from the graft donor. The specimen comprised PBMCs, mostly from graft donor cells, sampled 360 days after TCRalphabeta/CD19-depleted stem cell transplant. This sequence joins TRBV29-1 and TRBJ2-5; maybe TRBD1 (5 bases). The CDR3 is CSVAKGETQYF. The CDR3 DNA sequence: TGCAGCGTTGCTAAGGGGGAGACCCAGTACTTC.